This T cell receptor beta chain is from a study of T cell repertoires in cytomegalovirus infection. The CDR3 totals 14 residues. V was pared by 2 bases and J by 3 bases, with 10 bases between. Per germline, CDR1 MNHEY and CDR2 SVGAGI. TCRdb called the reads again in MiXCR, with one record for every CDR3 protein. The data hold roughly 120,000 distinct CDR3 sequences, with around 10% observed a single time. Comment on this clonotype: The antigen remains undetermined.

This receptor was identified in a human donor in good health (CMV status not recorded). Some clones in this sample may be carry-over from other donors' samples. The rearrangement uses TRBV6-5 and TRBJ1-1, with D uncertain. Sequencing was carried out using PBMCs, sequenced either directly or after in vitro stimulation (not recorded which). Here the CDR3 reads CASSYADFDTEAFF. As DNA, the CDR3 is TGTGCCAGCAGTTACGCGGACTTTGACACTGAAGCTTTCTTT.